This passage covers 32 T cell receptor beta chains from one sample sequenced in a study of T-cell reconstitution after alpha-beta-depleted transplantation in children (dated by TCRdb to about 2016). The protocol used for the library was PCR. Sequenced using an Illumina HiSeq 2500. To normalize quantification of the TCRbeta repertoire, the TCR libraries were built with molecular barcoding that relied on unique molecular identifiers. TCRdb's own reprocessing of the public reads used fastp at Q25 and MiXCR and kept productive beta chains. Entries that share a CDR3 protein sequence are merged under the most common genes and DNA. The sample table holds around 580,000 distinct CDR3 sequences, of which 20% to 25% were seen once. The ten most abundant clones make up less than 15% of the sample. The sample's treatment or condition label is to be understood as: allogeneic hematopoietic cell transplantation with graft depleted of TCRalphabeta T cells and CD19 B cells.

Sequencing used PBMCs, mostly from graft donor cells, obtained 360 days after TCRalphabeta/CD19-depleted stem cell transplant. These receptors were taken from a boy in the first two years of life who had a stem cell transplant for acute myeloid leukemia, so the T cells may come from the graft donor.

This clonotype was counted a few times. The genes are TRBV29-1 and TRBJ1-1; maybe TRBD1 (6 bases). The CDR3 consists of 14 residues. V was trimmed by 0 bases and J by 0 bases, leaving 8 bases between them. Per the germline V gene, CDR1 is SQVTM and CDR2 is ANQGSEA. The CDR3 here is CSVEERGMNTEAFF. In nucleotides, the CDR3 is TGCAGCGTTGAAGAGAGGGGGATGAACACTGAAGCTTTCTTT. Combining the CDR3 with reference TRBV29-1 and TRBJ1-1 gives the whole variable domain SAVISQKPSRDICQRGTSLTIQCQVDSQVTMMFWYRQQPGQSLTLIATANQGSEATYESGFVIDKFPISRPNLTFSTLTVSNMSPEDSSIYLCSVEERGMNTEAFFGQGTRLTVV.

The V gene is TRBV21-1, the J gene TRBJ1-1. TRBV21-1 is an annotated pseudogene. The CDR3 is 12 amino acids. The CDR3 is CASSILTTEAFF. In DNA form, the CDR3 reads TGTGCCAGCAGCATACTCACCACTGAAGCTTTCTTT.

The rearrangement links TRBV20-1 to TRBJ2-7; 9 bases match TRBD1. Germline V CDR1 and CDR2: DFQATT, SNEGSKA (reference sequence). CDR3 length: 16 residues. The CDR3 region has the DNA TGCAGCGCAAGGGACAGGGCGGACGGATGGTCCTACGAGCAGTACGTC. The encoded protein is CSARDRADGWSYEQYV.

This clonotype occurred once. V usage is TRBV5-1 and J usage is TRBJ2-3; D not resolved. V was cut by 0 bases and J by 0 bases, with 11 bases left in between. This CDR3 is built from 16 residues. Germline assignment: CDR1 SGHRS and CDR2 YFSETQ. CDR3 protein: CASSLASKASTDTQYF. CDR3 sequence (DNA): TGCGCCAGCAGCTTGGCCTCTAAGGCTAGCACAGATACGCAGTATTTT.

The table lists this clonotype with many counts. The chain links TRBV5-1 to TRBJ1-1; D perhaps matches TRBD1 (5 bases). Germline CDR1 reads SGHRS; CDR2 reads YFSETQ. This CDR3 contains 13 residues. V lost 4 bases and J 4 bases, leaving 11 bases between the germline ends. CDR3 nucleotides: TGCGCCAGCAGCCCCAGGGACGGCACTGAAGCTTTCTTT. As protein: CASSPRDGTEAFF.

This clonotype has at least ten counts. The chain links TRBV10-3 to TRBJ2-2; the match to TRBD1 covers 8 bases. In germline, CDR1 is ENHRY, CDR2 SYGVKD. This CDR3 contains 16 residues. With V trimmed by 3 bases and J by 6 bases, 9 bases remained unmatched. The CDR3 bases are TGTGCCATCAGTGACCCCCCCAGGGGGCCCGCCGGGGAGCTGTTTTTT. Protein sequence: CAISDPPRGPAGELFF.

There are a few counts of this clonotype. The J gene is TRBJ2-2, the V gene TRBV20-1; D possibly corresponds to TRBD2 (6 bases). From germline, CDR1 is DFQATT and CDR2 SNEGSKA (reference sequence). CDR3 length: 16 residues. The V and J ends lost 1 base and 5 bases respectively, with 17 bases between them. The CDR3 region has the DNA TGCAGTGCTAGAGCAGTCCGGGGGTCCACAACCGGGGAGCTGTTTTTT. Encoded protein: CSARAVRGSTTGELFF.

Here the CDR3 reads CASSQVAGERTDTQYF. The CDR3 region has the DNA TGCGCCAGCAGCCAAGTTGCGGGGGAGCGCACAGATACGCAGTATTTT. This sequence joins TRBV4-1 and TRBJ2-3, with 7 bases that match TRBD2. The V gene end was trimmed by 1 base and the J gene end by 1 base; junction bases not matched to a gene: 5. This CDR3 spans 16 amino acids. Germline V CDR1 and CDR2: MGHRA, YSYEKL.

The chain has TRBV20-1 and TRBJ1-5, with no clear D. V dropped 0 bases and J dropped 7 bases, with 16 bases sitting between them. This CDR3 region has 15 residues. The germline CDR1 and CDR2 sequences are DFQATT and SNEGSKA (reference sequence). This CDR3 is CSARDREGGGQPQHF. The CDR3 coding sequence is TGCAGTGCTAGAGATCGGGAGGGAGGTGGACAGCCCCAGCATTTT.

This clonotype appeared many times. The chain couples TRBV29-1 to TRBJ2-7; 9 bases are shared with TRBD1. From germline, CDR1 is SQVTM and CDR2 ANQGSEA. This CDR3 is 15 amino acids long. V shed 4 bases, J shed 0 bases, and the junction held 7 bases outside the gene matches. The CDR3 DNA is TGCAGCGTTGCCCCCGTGACAGGGGGCTCCTACGAGCAGTACTTC. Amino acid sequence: CSVAPVTGGSYEQYF.

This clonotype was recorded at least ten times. The CDR3 DNA sequence: TGTGCCAGCAGCGTGAGCGGGGGTCGTCCCTACGAGCAGTACTTC. Protein: CASSVSGGRPYEQYF. This rearrangement joins TRBV9 to TRBJ2-7, with 8 bases that match TRBD2. This CDR3 is built from 15 residues. With 2 bases clipped from V and 2 bases from J, the junction kept 6 bases outside the gene matches. CDR1 and CDR2 from the germline V gene are SGDLS and YYNGEE.

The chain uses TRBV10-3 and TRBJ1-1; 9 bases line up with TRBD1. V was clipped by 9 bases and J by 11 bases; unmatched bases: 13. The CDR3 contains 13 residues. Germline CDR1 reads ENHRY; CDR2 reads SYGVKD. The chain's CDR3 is CAIGTGPGFEAFF. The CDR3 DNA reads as TGTGCCATAGGGACAGGGCCCGGTTTTGAGGCTTTCTTT.

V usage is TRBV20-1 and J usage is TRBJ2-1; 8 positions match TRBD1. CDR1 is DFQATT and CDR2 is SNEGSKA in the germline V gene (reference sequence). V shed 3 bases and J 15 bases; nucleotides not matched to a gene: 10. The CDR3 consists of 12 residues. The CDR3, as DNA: TGCAGTGCTAGTGGCCCGGGACAGGAGACGTTCTTC. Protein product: CSASGPGQETFF.

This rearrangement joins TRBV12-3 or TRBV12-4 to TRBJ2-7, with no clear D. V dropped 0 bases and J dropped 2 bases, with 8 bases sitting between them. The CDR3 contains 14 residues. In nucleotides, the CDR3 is TGTGCCAGCAGTTTAGCGGGCAGAGCCTACGAGCAGTACTTC. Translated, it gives CASSLAGRAYEQYF.

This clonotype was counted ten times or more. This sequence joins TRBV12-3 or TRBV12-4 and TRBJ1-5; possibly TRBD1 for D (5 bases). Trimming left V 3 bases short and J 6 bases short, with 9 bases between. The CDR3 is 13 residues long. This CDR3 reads CASSLGGGQPQHF. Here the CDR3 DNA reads TGTGCCAGCAGTTTGGGGGGAGGTCAGCCCCAGCATTTT.

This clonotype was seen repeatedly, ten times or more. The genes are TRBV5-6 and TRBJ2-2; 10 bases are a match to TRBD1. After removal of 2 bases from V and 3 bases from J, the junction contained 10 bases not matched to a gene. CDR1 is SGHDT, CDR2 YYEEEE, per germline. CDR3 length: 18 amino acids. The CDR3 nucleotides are TGTGCCAGCAGCTTAGGCCCCGGGGACAGGGGATACACCGGGGAGCTGTTTTTT. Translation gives CASSLGPGDRGYTGELFF.

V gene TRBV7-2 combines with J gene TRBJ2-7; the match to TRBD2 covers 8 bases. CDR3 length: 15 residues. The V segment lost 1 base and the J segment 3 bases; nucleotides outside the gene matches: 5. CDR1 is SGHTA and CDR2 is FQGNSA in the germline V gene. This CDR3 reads CASSLELADSYEQYF. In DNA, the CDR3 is TGTGCCAGCAGCTTAGAACTAGCGGACAGCTACGAGCAGTACTTC.

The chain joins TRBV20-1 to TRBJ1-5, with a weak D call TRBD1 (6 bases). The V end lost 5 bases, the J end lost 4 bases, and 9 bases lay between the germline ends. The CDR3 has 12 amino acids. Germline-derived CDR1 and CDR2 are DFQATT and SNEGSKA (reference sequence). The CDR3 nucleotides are TGCAGTGCTGAGGGGGGGAATCAGCCCCAGCATTTT. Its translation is CSAEGGNQPQHF.

The CDR3, as DNA: TGTGCCAGCAGTTTCCTTGGTGAGCCCCAGCATTTT. This encodes CASSFLGEPQHF. The chain links TRBV27 to TRBJ1-5; no firm D call. The CDR3 spans 12 residues. The germline V gene has CDR1 MNHEY and CDR2 SMNVEV (reference sequence). Trimming cost V 3 bases and J 8 bases, with 8 bases left between them.

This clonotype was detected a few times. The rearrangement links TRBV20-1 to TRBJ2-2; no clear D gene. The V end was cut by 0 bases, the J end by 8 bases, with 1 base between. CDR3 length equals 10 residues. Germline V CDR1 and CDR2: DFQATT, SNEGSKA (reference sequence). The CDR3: CSAREGELFF. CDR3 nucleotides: TGCAGTGCTAGAGAAGGGGAGCTGTTTTTT.

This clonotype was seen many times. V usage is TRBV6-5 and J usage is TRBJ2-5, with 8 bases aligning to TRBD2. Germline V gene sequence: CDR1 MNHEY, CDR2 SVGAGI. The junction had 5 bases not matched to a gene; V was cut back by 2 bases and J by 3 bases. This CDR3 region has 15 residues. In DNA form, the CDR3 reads TGTGCCAGCAGTTACGACCCGGGGGGGGAAGAGACCCAGTACTTC. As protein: CASSYDPGGEETQYF.

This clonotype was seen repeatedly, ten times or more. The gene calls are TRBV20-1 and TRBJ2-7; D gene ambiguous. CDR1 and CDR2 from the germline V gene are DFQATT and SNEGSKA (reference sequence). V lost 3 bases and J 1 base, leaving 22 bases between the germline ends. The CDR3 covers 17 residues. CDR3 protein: CSASWGKGIPISYEQYF. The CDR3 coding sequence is TGCAGTGCTAGTTGGGGAAAGGGAATCCCGATATCCTACGAGCAGTACTTC.

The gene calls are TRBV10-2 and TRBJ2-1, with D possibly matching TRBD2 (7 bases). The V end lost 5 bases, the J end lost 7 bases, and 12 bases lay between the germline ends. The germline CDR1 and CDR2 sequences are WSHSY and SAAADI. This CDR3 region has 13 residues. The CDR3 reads CASSRGGANEQFF. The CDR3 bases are TGCGCCAGCAGTAGGGGGGGGGCTAATGAGCAGTTCTTC.

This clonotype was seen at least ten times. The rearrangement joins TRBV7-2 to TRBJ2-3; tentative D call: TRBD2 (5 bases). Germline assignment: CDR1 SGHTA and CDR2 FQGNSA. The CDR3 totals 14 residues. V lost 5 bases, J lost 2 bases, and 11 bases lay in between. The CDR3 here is CASSPGGFTDTQYF. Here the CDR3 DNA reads TGTGCCAGCAGCCCTGGAGGTTTCACAGATACGCAGTATTTT.

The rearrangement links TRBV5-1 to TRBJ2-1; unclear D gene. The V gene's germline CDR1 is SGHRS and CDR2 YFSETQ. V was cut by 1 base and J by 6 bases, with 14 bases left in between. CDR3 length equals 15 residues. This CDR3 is CASSLRQLSPNEQFF. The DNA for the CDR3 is TGCGCCAGCAGCTTGCGGCAGCTATCCCCCAATGAGCAGTTCTTC. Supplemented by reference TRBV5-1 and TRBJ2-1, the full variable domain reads KAGVTQTPRYLIKTRGQQVTLSCSPISGHRSVSWYQQTPGQGLQFLFEYFSETQRNKGNFPGRFSGRQFSNSRSEMNVSTLELGDSALYLCASSLRQLSPNEQFFGPGTRLTVL.

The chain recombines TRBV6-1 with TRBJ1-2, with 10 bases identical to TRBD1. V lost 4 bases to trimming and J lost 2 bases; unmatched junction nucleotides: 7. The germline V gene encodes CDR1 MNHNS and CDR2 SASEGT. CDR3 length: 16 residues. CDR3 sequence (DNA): TGTGCCAGCAGTGGAGCCAGACAGGGGGCGAACTATGGCTACACCTTC. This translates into CASSGARQGANYGYTF.

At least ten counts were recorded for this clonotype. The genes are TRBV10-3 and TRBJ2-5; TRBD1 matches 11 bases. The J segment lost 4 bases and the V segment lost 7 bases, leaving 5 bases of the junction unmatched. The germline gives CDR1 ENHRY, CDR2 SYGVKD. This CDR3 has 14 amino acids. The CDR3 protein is CAIMDRGHGETQYF. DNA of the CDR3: TGTGCCATCATGGACAGGGGGCACGGAGAGACCCAGTACTTC.

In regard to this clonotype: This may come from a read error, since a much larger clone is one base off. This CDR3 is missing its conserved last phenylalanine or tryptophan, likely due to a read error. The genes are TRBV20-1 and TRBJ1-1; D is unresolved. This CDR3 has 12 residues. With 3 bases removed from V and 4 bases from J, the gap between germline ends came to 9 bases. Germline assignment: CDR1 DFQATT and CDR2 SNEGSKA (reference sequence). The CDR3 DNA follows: TGCAGTGCTAGCGGACTGACCACTGAAGCTTTCGTT. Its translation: CSASGLTTEAFV.

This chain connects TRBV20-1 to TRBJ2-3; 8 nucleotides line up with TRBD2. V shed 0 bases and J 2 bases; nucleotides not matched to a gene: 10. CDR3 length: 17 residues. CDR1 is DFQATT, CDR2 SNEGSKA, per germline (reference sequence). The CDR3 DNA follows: TGCAGTGCTAGAGATTACGGGCCCGGGGGGGCCACAGATACGCAGTATTTT. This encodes CSARDYGPGGATDTQYF.

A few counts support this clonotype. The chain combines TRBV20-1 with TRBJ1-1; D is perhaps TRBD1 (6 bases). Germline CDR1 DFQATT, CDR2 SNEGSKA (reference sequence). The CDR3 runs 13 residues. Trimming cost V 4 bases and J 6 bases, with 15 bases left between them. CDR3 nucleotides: TGCAGTGCTATAGGGGGGGGCAGTGCTGAAGCTTTCTTT. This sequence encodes CSAIGGGSAEAFF.

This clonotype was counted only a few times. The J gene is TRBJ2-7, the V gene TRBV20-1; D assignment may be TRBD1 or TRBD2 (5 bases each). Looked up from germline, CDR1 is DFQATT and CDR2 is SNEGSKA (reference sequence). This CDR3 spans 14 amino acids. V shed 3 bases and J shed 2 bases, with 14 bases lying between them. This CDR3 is CSASTGGYTYEQYV. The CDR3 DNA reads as TGCAGTGCTAGTACTGGGGGTTATACCTACGAGCAGTACGTC.

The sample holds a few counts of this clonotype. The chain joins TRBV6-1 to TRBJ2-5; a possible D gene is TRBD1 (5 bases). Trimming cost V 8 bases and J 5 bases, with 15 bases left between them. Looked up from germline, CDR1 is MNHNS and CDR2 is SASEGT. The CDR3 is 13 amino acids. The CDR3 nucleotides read TGTGCCAGCCTCGATGGGGCAGAGGAGACCCAGTACTTC. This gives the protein CASLDGAEETQYF.